This T cell receptor beta chain is from a study of blood T cell repertoires in COVID-19. Study-wide context: Acute and convalescent COVID-19 specimens originated in the United States, Italy and Spain.

CDR3 length equals 17 residues. Per germline, CDR1 LGHNA and CDR2 YNFKEQ. V shed 4 bases, J shed 3 bases, and the junction held 10 bases outside the gene matches. Cohorts were determined from participant-reported clinical history. Profiling relied on immunoSEQ multiplex PCR, and the TCRdb table lists in-frame clones only, not all of them. This table holds roughly 430,000 clones, 70% to 90% found once. This sequence was found in a woman aged 18-29 years who had been exposed to COVID-19. The chain couples TRBV4-2 to TRBJ1-4, with 8 bases aligning to TRBD1. Sequencing input: PBMCs or T cells enriched from blood (not recorded which). The CDR3: CASSPSGGGGPNEKLFF. The CDR3 bases are TGTGCCAGCAGCCCTTCAGGGGGCGGGGGACCTAATGAAAAACTGTTTTTT.